The source of this TCR beta chain is a study of lymphopenia after photon versus proton radiotherapy. The sample holds one count of this clone. Antigen: not known. The table came from immunoSEQ multiplex PCR; TCRdb's copy has only in-frame clones and leaves some out. This table holds around 64,000 clones, about nine tenths found once. The CDR3 runs to 13 residues. Per germline, CDR1 SNHLY and CDR2 FYNNEI. The ends were cut back, 4 bases at V and 4 bases at J, with 10 bases in the middle. General study points: Under photons, naive T cells and diversity fell while effector/memory populations rose. Only patients who died were analyzed for survival; proton advantage is unproven. After the lymphocyte nadir, photon-treated repertoires showed oligoclonal expansion, especially of CD8+ Temra cells.

Specimen: peripheral blood, collected from a patient treated with photon-based radiotherapy. The genes are TRBV2 and TRBJ1-2; no clear D gene. The sequence derives from a woman aged 40 to 50 with cholangiocarcinoma. The CDR3 sequence is CASSGSESYGYTF. CDR3 sequence (DNA): TGTGCCAGCAGTGGTTCTGAAAGCTATGGCTACACCTTC. The full variable domain, with the rest looked up from reference TRBV2 and TRBJ1-2, is EPEVTQTPSHQVTQMGQEVILRCVPISNHLYFYWYRQILGQKVEFLVSFYNNEISEKSEIFDDQFSVERPDGSNFTLKIRSTKLEDSAMYFCASSGSESYGYTFGSGTRLTVV.